Below are 20 T cell receptor beta chains sequenced from a single sample in a study of PD-L1 blockade in urothelial cancer. TCRdb's copy holds only in-frame clones and misses some; the assay was immunoSEQ multiplex PCR. The sample shows 100,000 to 150,000 clones, 86% of them seen only once. Stated time point: peripheral blood 6 weeks after treatment start. The source material was PBMCs, sampled around atezolizumab (anti-PD-L1) treatment. The receptors originated from a man aged 50 or older with urothelial cancer.

The V and J genes are TRBV6-1 and TRBJ1-2; TRBD1 is a possible D gene (6 bases). This CDR3 comprises 13 residues. Germline lookup yields CDR1 MNHNS and CDR2 SASEGT. The V gene lost 6 bases and the J gene lost 0 bases, with 8 bases spanning the gap. Here the CDR3 DNA reads TGTGCCAGCAGAGGACAGACTAACTATGGCTACACCTTC. Amino acids: CASRGQTNYGYTF.

This chain uses TRBV5-6 with TRBJ2-7, with 8 bases aligning to TRBD2. Trimming at V came to 4 bases and at J to 4 bases, leaving 7 bases not matched to a gene. CDR3 length: 14 amino acids. Germline lookup yields CDR1 SGHDT and CDR2 YYEEEE. The CDR3 sequence: CASSASGGLYEQYF. The CDR3 DNA reads TGTGCCAGCAGCGCAAGCGGGGGCTTATACGAGCAGTACTTC.

This rearrangement joins TRBV5-1 to TRBJ2-5; 12 nucleotides match TRBD2. This CDR3 region has 15 residues. Trimming took 4 bases from V and 2 from J; bases not matched to a gene: 3. CDR1 is SGHRS and CDR2 is YFSETQ in the germline V gene. The CDR3 nucleotides are TGCGCCAGCAGCCCCGGGACTAGCGGGCAAGAGACCCAGTACTTC. Its translation: CASSPGTSGQETQYF.

This chain connects TRBV21-1 to TRBJ2-4; TRBD2, the D gene given by the table, was not confirmed from the DNA. TRBV21-1 corresponds to a pseudogene. The CDR3 sequence is 14 residues long. DNA of the CDR3: TGTGCCAGCTGGACTCCAAGGCCCAAAAACATTCAGTACTTC. This translates into CASWTPRPKNIQYF.

This sequence joins TRBV5-6 and TRBJ2-4, with D tentatively TRBD1 (5 bases). V lost 5 bases and J lost 0, with 12 bases in between. The germline CDR1 and CDR2 sequences are SGHDT and YYEEEE. CDR3 length equals 15 residues. Here the CDR3 reads CASSPGPIAKNIQYF. CDR3 nucleotides: TGTGCCAGCAGTCCAGGGCCGATAGCCAAAAACATTCAGTACTTC.

The chain recombines TRBV28 with TRBJ2-7, with 10 bases fitting TRBD2. The junction had 9 bases not matched to a gene; V was cut back by 4 bases and J by 3 bases. In germline, CDR1 is MDHEN, CDR2 SYDVKM. This CDR3 is built from 16 residues. The CDR3 is CASSSSSLAGNYEQYF. In nucleotides, the CDR3 is TGTGCCAGCAGTTCATCATCACTAGCGGGGAACTACGAGCAGTACTTC.

The chain joins TRBV19 to TRBJ2-3; 14 nucleotides align to TRBD2. The V gene end was trimmed by 6 bases and the J gene end by 4 bases; junction bases not matched to a gene: 6. The germline CDR1 and CDR2 sequences are LNHDA and SQIVND (reference sequence). This CDR3 region has 16 residues. CDR3 sequence: CASSSGTSGRADTQYF. CDR3 DNA: TGTGCCAGTAGCTCCGGGACTAGCGGGAGAGCAGATACGCAGTATTTT.

The chain recombines TRBV28 with TRBJ2-1; TRBD2 matches 10 bases. Germline CDR1 and CDR2: MDHEN and SYDVKM. The CDR3 length is 15 residues. J was trimmed by 2 bases and V by 5 bases; bases with no gene match: 3. This CDR3 is CASSKSGRAYNEQFF. The CDR3 bases are TGTGCCAGCAGTAAAAGCGGGAGGGCCTACAATGAGCAGTTCTTC.

This chain connects TRBV4-2 to TRBJ2-2; no clear D. CDR1 is LGHNA and CDR2 is YNFKEQ in the germline V gene. V was clipped by 4 bases and J by 4 bases, with 7 bases between them. CDR3 length equals 13 residues. CDR3 sequence reads: CASSPVATGELFF. In DNA, the CDR3 is TGTGCCAGCAGCCCTGTGGCCACCGGGGAGCTGTTTTTT.

This sequence joins TRBV9 and TRBJ2-2; tentative D call: TRBD1 (5 bases). Trimming pared 0 bases from V and 7 bases from J, leaving 7 bases between. The CDR3 contains 13 residues. The germline gives CDR1 SGDLS, CDR2 YYNGEE. CDR3 nucleotides: TGTGCCAGCAGCGTAGAGGGGCGCGGGGAGCTGTTTTTT. Protein sequence: CASSVEGRGELFF.

V gene TRBV5-6 combines with J gene TRBJ2-5, with 7 bases fitting TRBD1. CDR1 and CDR2 from the germline V gene are SGHDT and YYEEEE. Trimming at V came to 4 bases and at J to 4 bases, leaving 10 bases not matched to a gene. CDR3 size: 15 residues. The CDR3 bases are TGTGCCAGCAGCCCCCGACAGGGCCGGTCAGAGACCCAGTACTTC. Its translation: CASSPRQGRSETQYF. The variable domain in full, with the rest retrieved from reference TRBV5-6 and TRBJ2-5, is DAGVTQSPTHLIKTRGQQVTLRCSPKSGHDTVSWYQQALGQGPQFIFQYYEEEERQRGNFPDRFSGHQFPNYSSELNVNALLLGDSALYLCASSPRQGRSETQYFGPGTRLLVL.

The CDR3 region has the DNA TGCGCCAGCAGCCCTACCTACTCTAGCACAGATACGCAGTATTTT. It specifies CASSPTYSSTDTQYF. The V and J genes are TRBV5-1 and TRBJ2-3; D not resolved. V dropped 4 bases and J dropped 0 bases, with 12 bases sitting between them. The V gene's germline CDR1 is SGHRS and CDR2 YFSETQ. This CDR3 is built from 15 residues. The complete variable domain, with remaining parts taken from reference TRBV5-1 and TRBJ2-3, reads KAGVTQTPRYLIKTRGQQVTLSCSPISGHRSVSWYQQTPGQGLQFLFEYFSETQRNKGNFPGRFSGRQFSNSRSEMNVSTLELGDSALYLCASSPTYSSTDTQYFGPGTRLTVL.

This clone was counted between two and nine times. V gene TRBV30 combines with J gene TRBJ1-5, with D possibly being TRBD1 (5 bases). Per germline, CDR1 GTSNPN and CDR2 SVGIG (reference sequence). Trimming left V 2 bases short and J 0 bases short, with 8 bases between. CDR3 length equals 14 residues. The CDR3 DNA is TGTGCCTGGAGTAGGGGCACTAGCAATCAGCCCCAGCATTTT. Residues: CAWSRGTSNQPQHF.

The CDR3: CASSLVVAGAEQFF. As DNA, the CDR3 is TGTGCCAGCAGCTTGGTGGTAGCGGGAGCTGAGCAGTTCTTC. The rearrangement uses TRBV5-6 and TRBJ2-1, with TRBD2 matching over 9 bases. The V segment lost 0 bases and the J segment 9 bases; nucleotides outside the gene matches: 4. Germline CDR1 reads SGHDT; CDR2 reads YYEEEE. This CDR3 region has 14 residues.

The chain carries TRBV9 and TRBJ2-1; TRBD2 matches 8 bases. The ends lost 1 base at V and 7 bases at J; junction bases unmatched: 4. Germline V gives CDR1 SGDLS, CDR2 YYNGEE. There are 14 residues in the CDR3. CDR3 in DNA: TGTGCCAGCAGCGTATCCGGGGGGGGGAATGAGCAGTTCTTC. Its translation: CASSVSGGGNEQFF.

The V and J genes are TRBV28 and TRBJ2-2; 9 nucleotides align to TRBD1. CDR1 is MDHEN, CDR2 SYDVKM, per germline. The V and J ends lost 3 bases and 1 base, in that order; junction bases with no gene match: 3. The CDR3 is 16 residues long. The DNA of the CDR3 is TGTGCCAGCAGTTTTGGGACAGGGCTGAACACCGGGGAGCTGTTTTTT. Amino acids: CASSFGTGLNTGELFF. The full variable domain, its missing parts supplied by reference TRBV28 and TRBJ2-2, is DVKVTQSSRYLVKRTGEKVFLECVQDMDHENMFWYRQDPGLGLRLIYFSYDVKMKEKGDIPEGYSVSREKKERFSLILESASTNQTSMYLCASSFGTGLNTGELFFGEGSRLTVL.

The gene calls are TRBV10-3 and TRBJ2-1; D gene uncertain. The CDR3 extends over 13 amino acids. Per germline, CDR1 ENHRY and CDR2 SYGVKD. V was clipped by 3 bases and J by 9 bases, with 12 bases between them. CDR3 DNA sequence: TGTGCCATCAGTGAACGTGAAAGCTCTGAGCAGTTCTTC. It translates to CAISERESSEQFF.

With respect to this clone: Other DNA sequences of this sample code for an identical CDR3. The chain links TRBV18 to TRBJ1-5; no clear D gene. The germline gives CDR1 KGHSH, CDR2 LQKENI. This CDR3 region has 14 residues. V was trimmed by 3 bases and J by 2 bases, leaving 8 bases between them. This chain's CDR3 is CASSPGPGNQPQHF. CDR3 in DNA: TGTGCCAGCTCACCTGGTCCGGGCAATCAGCCCCAGCATTTT. Complete variable domain (other parts from reference TRBV18 and TRBJ1-5): NAGVMQNPRHLVRRRGQEARLRCSPMKGHSHVYWYRQLPEEGLKFMVYLQKENIIDESGMPKERFSAEFPKEGPSILRIQQVVRGDSAAYFCASSPGPGNQPQHFGDGTRLSIL.

V gene TRBV5-1 combines with J gene TRBJ2-7; 9 bases line up with TRBD1. Germline CDR1 SGHRS, CDR2 YFSETQ. The CDR3 spans 15 residues. V lost 4 bases and J lost 1; bases outside the gene matches: 6. DNA for the CDR3: TGCGCCAGCAGCCCAGGGACAGGGCTTTCCTACGAGCAGTACTTC. Its translation is CASSPGTGLSYEQYF.

V and J are TRBV6-1 and TRBJ2-1; 8 bases match TRBD1. The CDR3 has 15 residues. The germline CDR1 and CDR2 sequences are MNHNS and SASEGT. The V gene end was trimmed by 6 bases and the J gene end by 1 base; junction bases not matched to a gene: 5. Here the CDR3 reads CASSSGGLSYNEQFF. CDR3 bases: TGTGCCAGCAGCTCAGGGGGCCTATCCTACAATGAGCAGTTCTTC.